This TCR beta chain was sequenced during a study of identical twins. CDR1 and CDR2 (germline): SNHLY, FYNNEI. The CDR3 runs to 16 residues. The trim removed 5 bases at V and 2 bases at J, leaving 10 bases unmatched. As concerns this clonotype: Antigen specificity is unknown.

TCRdb ran MiXCR on the 5' RACE reads and lists one entry per CDR3 protein. The sample lists around 280,000 distinct CDR3 sequences, 6.5% to 9.5% occurring once. Overall study results and limits: Cord blood beta clonotypes present at high abundance carried fewer insertions; no such pattern appeared in memory repertoires.

These data also featured in a second study, about yellow fever vaccine responses in identical twins.

Sequencing used memory (CD45RO+) T cells sorted from blood. V is TRBV2 and J is TRBJ2-3, with 7 bases identical to TRBD2. The sequence was collected from a woman under 30 in good health. The CDR3, as DNA: TGTGCCAGCAGTACCGTACCTAGCGGATCCACAGATACGCAGTATTTT. It yields the protein CASSTVPSGSTDTQYF.